This T cell receptor beta chain was identified in a study of early T cells in non-severe SARS-CoV-2 infection. Looking at the study overall: Chains were not paired, and sequencing was done on bulk RNA from unsorted whole blood. Study-wide results and caveats: Matching with VDJdb favored anti-spike CD8 responses (missing private and CD4 specificities).

The protocol attached unique molecular identifiers to individual cDNA molecules. TCRdb re-called the 5' RACE reads with MiXCR, one entry per CDR3 protein. The repertoire includes tens of thousands of distinct CDR3 sequences, around 3.9% of them detected once, and 4.4% sits in the top ten. This clonotype was seen at least ten times. Its antigen is unknown. The CDR3 spans 14 residues. With V trimmed by 3 bases and J by 1 base, 3 bases remained unmatched. CDR1 and CDR2 from the germline V gene are SGDLS and YYNGEE. This receptor was taken from an adult who was a healthcare worker with PCR-confirmed SARS-CoV-2 infection or an uninfected control (not recorded which). The specimen sequenced was whole blood. V usage is TRBV9 and J usage is TRBJ1-1, with 7 bases aligning to TRBD1. The CDR3 spells CASSGQGGNTEAFF. In DNA form, the CDR3 reads TGTGCCAGCAGCGGCCAGGGGGGGAACACTGAAGCTTTCTTT.